The entry below describes one T cell receptor beta chain. This entry is derived from a study of blood T cell repertoires in COVID-19. Study context: The United States, Italy and Spain provided the acute and convalescent COVID-19 samples. From T cells, B-cell-depleted T cells, or PBMCs came the material, which was cDNA or gDNA.

The repertoire was sequenced with immunoSEQ multiplex PCR; TCRdb's copy has only in-frame clones and lacks some. The sample has about 44,000 clones; 89% are singletons. This receptor was identified in a man in his 70s with active COVID-19. The sample consisted of peripheral blood.

The CDR3 protein is CASSWLAGGGDTQYF. The CDR3 region has the DNA TGTGCCAGCAGTTGGCTAGCGGGGGGGGGAGATACGCAGTATTTT. The V call is TRBV6-5, the J call TRBJ2-3; 12 nucleotides agree with TRBD2. V dropped 4 bases and J dropped 5; count of bases not matched to a gene: 4. The CDR3 is 15 amino acids. Germline V gene lookup returns CDR1 MNHEY and CDR2 SVGAGI.